The rows below give T cell receptor beta chains drawn from one sample of a study of tumor-infiltrating lymphocytes in primary liver carcinoma. MiXCR was run by TCRdb on the multiplex PCR reads, yielding one entry per CDR3 protein. In the table there are hundreds of thousands of distinct CDR3 sequences, 50% to 75% of which are singletons. The specimen sequenced was peripheral blood. These receptors were taken from a woman aged 25-40 years with primary liver carcinoma and hepatitis B virus infection. The conserved cysteine and the conserved F or W are not part of the CDR3 here. Fields, in order: V gene, J gene, CDR3 protein.

>TRBV11-3|TRBJ1-2
ASSLGAGRNYGYT
>TRBV5-6|TRBJ2-1
ASTVPELAPNEQF
>TRBV29-1|TRBJ2-2
SVVGDTGELF
>TRBV19|TRBJ2-3
ASSLTLTTDTQY
>TRBV11-2|TRBJ1-2
TSSFGGGRGT
>TRBV6-6|TRBJ1-1
ASGGGLGNTEAF
>TRBV7-8|TRBJ2-2
ASSCGQPNTGELF
>TRBV12-3/TRBV12-4|TRBJ1-2
ASSGGQTYGYT
>TRBV30|TRBJ2-7
AWSVRVSGNTYEQY
>TRBV6-1|TRBJ2-1
ASSGLYNGQF
>TRBV5-4|TRBJ2-1
ASSLKREIYNEQF
>TRBV11-2|TRBJ1-1
ASSLWTGGRVNTEAF
>TRBV6-5|TRBJ2-3
ASSYSVSGGARGPDTQY
>TRBV4-1|TRBJ2-1
ASRLGGGWGEQF
>TRBV11-2|TRBJ2-4
ASSLDSPLGGVVKNIQN
>TRBV6-2/TRBV6-3|TRBJ2-7
ASSYPYEQY
>TRBV11-2|TRBJ1-2
VSSGERGIYGYT
>TRBV4-3|TRBJ2-1
AGSQVSSGIYNEQF
>TRBV6-1|TRBJ2-7
AIHSTTEKKIDEQY
>TRBV2|TRBJ2-7
ASSESWTGFFEQY
>TRBV4-2|TRBJ2-3
ASSQDFGTEDPQY
>TRBV4-2|TRBJ1-2
ASSPNPNGGIGGYI
>TRBV12-3/TRBV12-4|TRBJ2-7
ASSFLRERSEQY
>TRBV11-3|TRBJ2-3
ASSLSLSGRDTDTQY
>TRBV11-2|TRBJ2-1
ASNLEVDRGHEQF
>TRBV29-1|TRBJ1-2
SVEKDREGNGYT
>TRBV4-2|TRBJ2-2
ASSQSGLTGELF
>TRBV12-3/TRBV12-4|TRBJ2-7
ASSLGGIRYEQY
>TRBV30|TRBJ1-2
AWSFLRGVANYGYT
>TRBV28|TRBJ1-5
ASSLGGINQPQH
>TRBV5-1|TRBJ2-1
AISLVATYNVQF
>TRBV29-1|TRBJ2-6
SVRFTGANVLT
>TRBV4-1|TRBJ2-1
ASSQLGEDPYNEQF
>TRBV13|TRBJ2-1
ASTTRGLRIDNEQF
>TRBV5-1|TRBJ2-2
ATSFPGELF
>TRBV6-1|TRBJ1-4
VSSGQAGTNEKLF
>TRBV5-6|TRBJ1-3
ASSLRGGLSGNTIY
>TRBV11-1|TRBJ2-1
ASSRGTMVSDDEQF
>TRBV13|TRBJ2-3
ASSLGAGGANTQY
>TRBV5-1|TRBJ2-7
ASSPASGLTYEQY
>TRBV12-3/TRBV12-4|TRBJ2-2
ASTSPAGELF
>TRBV5-6|TRBJ1-2
ASSIGDFGYT
>TRBV6-5|TRBJ1-6
ASSFRAVGDSPLH
>TRBV10-3|TRBJ1-5
AISEGGSIGNQPQH